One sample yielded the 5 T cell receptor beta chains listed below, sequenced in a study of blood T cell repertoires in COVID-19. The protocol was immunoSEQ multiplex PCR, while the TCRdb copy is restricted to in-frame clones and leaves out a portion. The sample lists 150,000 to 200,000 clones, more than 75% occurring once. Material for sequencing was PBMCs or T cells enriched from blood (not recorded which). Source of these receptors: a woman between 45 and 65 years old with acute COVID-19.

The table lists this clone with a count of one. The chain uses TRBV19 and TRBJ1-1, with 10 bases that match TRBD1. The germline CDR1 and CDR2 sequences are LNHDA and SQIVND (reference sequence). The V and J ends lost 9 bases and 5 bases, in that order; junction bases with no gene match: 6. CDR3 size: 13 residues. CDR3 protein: CASRTGGLTEAFF. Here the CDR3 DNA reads TGTGCCAGCCGGACAGGGGGTTTGACTGAAGCTTTCTTT.

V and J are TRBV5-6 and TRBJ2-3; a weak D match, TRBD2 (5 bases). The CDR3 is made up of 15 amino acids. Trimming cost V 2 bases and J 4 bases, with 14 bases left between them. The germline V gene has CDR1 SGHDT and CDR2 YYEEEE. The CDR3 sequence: CASSFLLAIADTQYF. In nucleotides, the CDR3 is TGTGCCAGCAGCTTTCTTCTAGCAATCGCAGATACGCAGTATTTT.

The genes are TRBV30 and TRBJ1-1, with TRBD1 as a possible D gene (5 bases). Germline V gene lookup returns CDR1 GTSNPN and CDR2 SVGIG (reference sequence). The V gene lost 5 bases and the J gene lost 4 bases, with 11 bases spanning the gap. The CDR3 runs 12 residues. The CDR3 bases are TGTGCCTGGGGCAACGGGGGCACTGAAGCTTTCTTT. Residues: CAWGNGGTEAFF.

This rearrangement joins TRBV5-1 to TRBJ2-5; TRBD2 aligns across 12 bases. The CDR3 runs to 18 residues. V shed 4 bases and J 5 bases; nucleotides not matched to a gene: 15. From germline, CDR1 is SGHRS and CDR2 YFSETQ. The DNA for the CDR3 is TGCGCCAGCAGCCCCGGGGCTAGCGGGGGGGCCTTTCGGGAGACCCAGTACTTC. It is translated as CASSPGASGGAFRETQYF. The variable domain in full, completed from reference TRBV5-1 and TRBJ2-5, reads KAGVTQTPRYLIKTRGQQVTLSCSPISGHRSVSWYQQTPGQGLQFLFEYFSETQRNKGNFPGRFSGRQFSNSRSEMNVSTLELGDSALYLCASSPGASGGAFRETQYFGPGTRLLVL.

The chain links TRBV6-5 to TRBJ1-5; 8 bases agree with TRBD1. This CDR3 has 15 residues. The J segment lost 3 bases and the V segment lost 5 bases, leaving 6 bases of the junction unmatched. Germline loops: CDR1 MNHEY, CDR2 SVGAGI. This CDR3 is CASSITGQVNQPQHF. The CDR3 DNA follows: TGTGCCAGCAGTATTACGGGACAGGTCAATCAGCCCCAGCATTTT.